These 21 T cell receptor beta chains were sequenced from one sample in a study of T cell changes during pregnancy in multiple sclerosis. Produced via immunoSEQ multiplex PCR; TCRdb's table is partial and in-frame only. This sample has roughly 69,000 clones; more than 85% occur once, and the top ten carry about 0.27%. Sequenced here: CD4+ T cells from peripheral blood mononuclear cells, sampled in the third trimester of pregnancy. These receptors originate from a female donor in good health, enrolled as a control in a pregnancy study.

The chain has TRBV7-9 and TRBJ2-3; no definite D call. In germline, CDR1 is SEHNR, CDR2 FQNEAQ (reference sequence). Trimming stripped 3 bases from V and 7 bases from J, with 5 bases between. This CDR3 spans 11 amino acids. The CDR3 loop is CASSFQYTQYF. CDR3 nucleotides: TGTGCCAGCAGCTTCCAGTATACGCAGTATTTT.

There are a few counts of this clone. This chain links TRBV7-2 with TRBJ2-7; possibly TRBD1 for D (6 bases). V gave up 5 bases and J gave up 9 bases, with 17 bases separating them. The germline V gene encodes CDR1 SGHTA and CDR2 FQGNSA. The CDR3 loop spans 13 amino acids. CDR3 DNA: TGTGCCAGCAGCCAACTCCAGGGGAGCCCGCAGTACTTC. Its protein product is CASSQLQGSPQYF.

The chain is built from TRBV5-1 and TRBJ1-3, with a weak D call TRBD1 (6 bases). V lost 0 bases and J lost 0, with 16 bases in between. Germline lookup yields CDR1 SGHRS and CDR2 YFSETQ. The CDR3 is 18 residues long. CDR3 sequence: CASSLDSRGYSSGNTIYF. The CDR3 region has the DNA TGCGCCAGCAGCTTGGATTCAAGGGGGTACAGCTCTGGAAACACCATATATTTT. The full variable domain, in which reference TRBV5-1 and TRBJ1-3 provide the parts outside the CDR3, is KAGVTQTPRYLIKTRGQQVTLSCSPISGHRSVSWYQQTPGQGLQFLFEYFSETQRNKGNFPGRFSGRQFSNSRSEMNVSTLELGDSALYLCASSLDSRGYSSGNTIYFGEGSWLTVV.

The V gene is TRBV11-3, the J gene TRBJ2-1; no clear D. The CDR3 has 13 amino acids. Trimming left V 5 bases short and J 6 bases short, with 11 bases between. Germline V gene sequence: CDR1 SGHNT, CDR2 YENEEA. DNA for the CDR3: TGTGCCAGCAGCCCGTCCCGGGTCAATGAGCAGTTCTTC. Translated, it gives CASSPSRVNEQFF.

The genes are TRBV11-3 and TRBJ1-2, with D possibly matching TRBD1 (5 bases). This CDR3 has 14 amino acids. Deletions cut 3 bases from V and 6 bases from J, with 14 bases between. Germline V gives CDR1 SGHNT, CDR2 YENEEA. The CDR3 protein is CASSLTRADHGYTF. The CDR3 bases are TGTGCCAGCAGCTTGACCAGGGCGGACCATGGCTACACCTTC.

This clone was counted between two and nine times. This chain joins TRBV18 and TRBJ1-2; no clear D. Trimming took off 3 bases at V and 8 bases at J, with 10 bases between the two ends. Germline assignment: CDR1 KGHSH and CDR2 LQKENI. The CDR3 spans 12 residues. CDR3 amino acids: CASSPPLGGYTF. The DNA for the CDR3 is TGTGCCAGCTCACCGCCTCTTGGCGGCTACACCTTC. Full variable domain (outside the CDR3, taken from reference TRBV18 and TRBJ1-2): NAGVMQNPRHLVRRRGQEARLRCSPMKGHSHVYWYRQLPEEGLKFMVYLQKENIIDESGMPKERFSAEFPKEGPSILRIQQVVRGDSAAYFCASSPPLGGYTFGSGTRLTVV.

The chain uses TRBV7-3 and TRBJ2-1; 7 nucleotides match TRBD1. J lost 3 bases, V lost 7 bases, and 9 bases had no gene match. CDR1 is SGHTA, CDR2 FQGTGA, per germline. This CDR3 region has 15 residues. The CDR3 DNA reads as TGTGCCAGCACGCCTTTTGGACAGGACTACAATGAGCAGTTCTTC. Translated: CASTPFGQDYNEQFF.

The rearrangement uses TRBV6-6 and TRBJ1-4, with 12 bases matching TRBD1. Germline V gene sequence: CDR1 MNHNY, CDR2 SVGAGI (reference sequence). V lost 5 bases to trimming and J lost 7 bases; unmatched junction nucleotides: 8. The CDR3 totals 16 residues. The DNA for the CDR3 is TGTGCCAGCAGTCGATTACCGGGACAGGGGGCTGAAAAACTGTTTTTT. It encodes CASSRLPGQGAEKLFF.

The chain recombines TRBV6-4 with TRBJ2-7, with TRBD1 identical over 9 bases. V lost 5 bases, J lost 0 bases, and 5 bases stayed unmatched. This CDR3 spans 15 amino acids. Germline V gives CDR1 MRHNA, CDR2 SNTAGT. The CDR3, as DNA: TGTGCCAGCAGTCGTACAGGGGGCGCCTCCTACGAGCAGTACTTC. Protein product: CASSRTGGASYEQYF.

A single count supports this clone. The chain is built from TRBV5-5 and TRBJ2-1; 8 nucleotides line up with TRBD2. CDR3 length: 13 residues. The J segment lost 6 bases and the V segment lost 5 bases, leaving 4 bases of the junction unmatched. The germline V gene has CDR1 SGHKS and CDR2 YYEKEE (reference sequence). The CDR3 sequence is CASRTGGANEQFF. CDR3 coding DNA: TGTGCCAGCAGGACGGGGGGGGCCAATGAGCAGTTCTTC.

The chain joins TRBV13 to TRBJ2-1; D remains unclear. The V gene's germline CDR1 is PRHDT and CDR2 FYEKMQ (reference sequence). The CDR3 is made up of 14 amino acids. Trimming removed 0 bases at V and 6 bases at J, with 9 bases between. CDR3 DNA sequence: TGTGCCAGCAGCTTAGGCACAAACCTCAATGAGCAGTTCTTC. Amino acids: CASSLGTNLNEQFF.

The V and J genes are TRBV25-1 and TRBJ1-2; tentatively, D is TRBD1 (5 bases). V was clipped by 6 bases and J by 5 bases, with 7 bases between them. CDR3 size: 11 residues. The V gene's germline CDR1 is MGHDK and CDR2 SYGVNS. The CDR3 DNA reads TGTGCCAGCAGCGGGGGGTATGGCTACACCTTC. Translation gives CASSGGYGYTF.

The chain uses TRBV14 and TRBJ2-1; D is unclear. Germline CDR1 and CDR2: SGHDN and FVKESK. Trimming shortened V by 5 bases and J by 4 bases, and 3 bases separated the two germline ends. CDR3 length equals 11 residues. CDR3 sequence (DNA): TGTGCCAGCAGCTCTTACAATGAGCAGTTCTTC. Amino acids: CASSSYNEQFF.

The chain carries TRBV7-2 and TRBJ2-3; 11 bases agree with TRBD2. Per germline, CDR1 SGHTA and CDR2 FQGNSA. CDR3 length: 15 amino acids. J gave up 3 bases and V 4 bases, and 3 bases lay outside the gene matches. The CDR3 DNA reads TGTGCCAGCAGCTCTCTAGCGGGGGGTACAGATACGCAGTATTTT. Translation gives CASSSLAGGTDTQYF.

The rearrangement joins TRBV7-8 to TRBJ1-2; the D is unclear. This CDR3 is 13 amino acids long. Germline V CDR1 and CDR2: SGHVS, FQNEAQ. With 1 base removed from V and 8 bases from J, the gap between germline ends came to 11 bases. CDR3 sequence: CASSLGSFEGYTF. The CDR3, as DNA: TGTGCCAGCAGCTTAGGGTCGTTCGAGGGCTACACCTTC.

In DNA form, the CDR3 reads TGTGCCAGCAGGGTTGACAGGGCCCAAGAGACCCAGTACTTC. It translates to CASRVDRAQETQYF. The rearrangement joins TRBV2 to TRBJ2-5; 7 bases line up with TRBD1. Germline V gene lookup returns CDR1 SNHLY and CDR2 FYNNEI. The J segment lost 1 base and the V segment lost 6 bases, leaving 5 bases of the junction unmatched. The CDR3 runs 14 residues.

The chain couples TRBV11-1 to TRBJ2-7; D is unresolved. V lost 5 bases, J lost 2 bases, and 4 bases lay in between. The CDR3 extends over 11 amino acids. Looked up from germline, CDR1 is SGHAT and CDR2 is FQDESV (reference sequence). Here the CDR3 DNA reads TGTGCCAGCAGCAACACCTACGAGCAGTACTTC. Protein product: CASSNTYEQYF.

The V and J genes are TRBV11-3 and TRBJ2-7; D perhaps matches TRBD1 (5 bases). The germline V and J ends were trimmed by 1 base and 5 bases, with 9 bases remaining between them. Germline V CDR1 and CDR2: SGHNT, YENEEA. The CDR3 covers 13 residues. CDR3 sequence (DNA): TGTGCCAGCAGCTTAGTGGGGCGCGACGAGCAGTACTTC. It specifies CASSLVGRDEQYF.

The rearrangement links TRBV19 to TRBJ2-4; D unresolved. CDR1 LNHDA and CDR2 SQIVND come from the germline V gene (reference sequence). Trimming took 5 bases from V and 0 from J, leaving 14 bases between them. CDR3 size: 16 residues. The CDR3 DNA reads TGTGCCAGTAGTGACTTCAGCCCTATAGCCAAAAACATTCAGTACTTC. Translated, it gives CASSDFSPIAKNIQYF.

This chain joins TRBV11-2 and TRBJ1-1; D is possibly TRBD1 (5 bases). V lost 4 bases, J lost 0 bases, and 9 bases lay in between. The length of the CDR3 is 14 residues. Germline values: CDR1 SGHAT, CDR2 FQNNGV. The chain's CDR3 is CASSSLGVNTEAFF. CDR3 sequence (DNA): TGTGCCAGCAGCTCCCTAGGGGTGAACACTGAAGCTTTCTTT.

This rearrangement joins TRBV11-2 to TRBJ1-3; D is undetermined. This CDR3 has 14 residues. Trimming shortened V by 5 bases and J by 7 bases, and 15 bases separated the two germline ends. Germline-derived CDR1 and CDR2 are SGHAT and FQNNGV. The CDR3 is CASSLDRSPNTIYF. The CDR3 nucleotides are TGTGCCAGCAGCCTCGACCGGAGCCCCAACACCATATATTTT.